Listed here are 7 T cell receptor beta chains from one sample, sequenced in a study of T-cell memory formation after mild COVID-19. TCRdb called the 5' RACE reads again in MiXCR, with one record for every CDR3 protein. This table holds about 200,000 distinct CDR3 sequences, around 9.1% found once. The sample was PBMCs or a T cell subset sorted from them (not recorded which). The source of these receptors is a man in his late teens or twenties who had mild COVID-19 (a few samples of this study predate the infection). Cell type and time point are not known.

This chain connects TRBV7-2 to TRBJ1-6; D ambiguous. CDR1 and CDR2 (germline): SGHTA, FQGNSA. Trimming shortened V by 5 bases and J by 6 bases, and 8 bases separated the two germline ends. CDR3 length: 13 amino acids. CDR3 region: CASSQRLNSPLHF. The CDR3 DNA sequence: TGTGCCAGCAGCCAGCGACTTAATTCACCCCTCCACTTT.

This clonotype was counted only a few times. The rearrangement links TRBV7-2 to TRBJ1-5, with D tentatively TRBD1 (6 bases). The CDR3 contains 14 residues. With 4 bases removed from V and 6 bases from J, the gap between germline ends came to 13 bases. Germline V gene sequence: CDR1 SGHTA, CDR2 FQGNSA. The CDR3 reads CASSWQGLGQPQHF. CDR3 coding DNA: TGTGCCAGCAGCTGGCAGGGGCTGGGTCAGCCCCAGCATTTT. Complete variable domain (other parts from reference TRBV7-2 and TRBJ1-5): GAGVSQSPSNKVTEKGKDVELRCDPISGHTALYWYRQSLGQGLEFLIYFQGNSAPDKSGLPSDRFSAERTGGSVSTLTIQRTQQEDSAVYLCASSWQGLGQPQHFGDGTRLSIL.

This clonotype has only a few counts. Germline is not matched at one junction end, which may reflect a read error. V gene TRBV12-3 or TRBV12-4 combines with J gene TRBJ1-5, with D perhaps TRBD1 (6 bases). The CDR3 runs to 15 residues. CDR3 DNA: TGTCCCAGCACGTCGGGGGGGGCAAGCAATCAGCCCCAGCATTTT. This translates into CPSTSGGASNQPQHF.

This clonotype was found once. The chain couples TRBV12-3 or TRBV12-4 to TRBJ2-1; 7 bases agree with TRBD2. CDR3 length: 15 residues. Unmatched junction bases numbered 3, after V lost 3 bases and J lost 1 base. The DNA for the CDR3 is TGTGCCAGCAGTTTTTCGCGGGGGTCCTACAATGAGCAGTTCTTC. Its translation is CASSFSRGSYNEQFF.

This clonotype has just a few counts. The gene calls are TRBV6-2 or TRBV6-3 and TRBJ1-5; D perhaps matches TRBD1 (5 bases). V lost 0 bases, J lost 7 bases, and 10 bases lay in between. Germline CDR1 MNHEY, CDR2 SVGEGT. The CDR3 is 14 amino acids. The CDR3 DNA reads TGTGCCAGCAGTTACTCGAACAGGCAGCAGCCCCAGCATTTT. Amino acids: CASSYSNRQQPQHF.

This chain links TRBV7-2 with TRBJ1-1; possible D gene TRBD1, 5 bases. The CDR3 loop spans 15 amino acids. V was cut by 5 bases and J by 6 bases, with 19 bases left in between. CDR1 and CDR2 from the germline V gene are SGHTA and FQGNSA. The CDR3 is CASSPGGGLLAEAFF. DNA for the CDR3: TGTGCCAGCAGCCCCGGGGGGGGATTATTAGCTGAAGCTTTCTTT.

This sequence joins TRBV6-2 or TRBV6-3 and TRBJ2-1, with D possibly matching TRBD2 (5 bases). The CDR3 is 14 residues long. Germline V gene data show CDR1 as MNHEY and CDR2 as SVGEGT. V gave up 2 bases and J gave up 4 bases, with 9 bases separating them. The CDR3 region is CASSYGGSYNEQFF. Here the CDR3 DNA reads TGTGCCAGCAGTTACGGCGGGTCGTACAATGAGCAGTTCTTC.